This T cell receptor beta chain was captured by sequencing in a study of blood T cells in healthy people across ages. Study-wide findings and caveats: PBMCs went unsorted, and a conclusive naive versus antigen-experienced comparison was therefore prevented. Any changes in expanded clonotypes were possibly confounded, as donor CMV status remained unknown.

In the case of this clonotype: Antigen unknown.

Germline CDR1 reads SEHNR; CDR2 reads FQNEAQ (reference sequence). This CDR3 is built from 16 residues. Trimming removed 4 bases at V and 2 bases at J, with 15 bases between. Every donor gave 9 to 10 milliliters of peripheral blood. Using a J-beta primer mix together with a sample-barcoded 5' primer, a second PCR was run for about 6 to 12 cycles. TCRdb passed the 5' RACE reads through MiXCR, listing each CDR3 protein once. The repertoire includes some 1,800,000 distinct CDR3 sequences, about two fifths of them detected once, and more than 20% sits in the top ten. The sequenced sample consisted of blood. V and J are TRBV7-9 and TRBJ2-1, with D possibly matching TRBD2 (7 bases). The receptor was isolated from a human donor in good health. The CDR3 loop reads CASSWEGGGAYNEQFF. CDR3 DNA sequence: TGTGCCAGCAGCTGGGAGGGGGGGGGAGCCTACAATGAGCAGTTCTTC.